This T cell receptor (beta chain) is from a study of blood T cell repertoires in COVID-19. Study-wide background: PBMCs, B-cell-depleted T cells, or T cells provided the cDNA or gDNA that made up the material.

In the original analysis: Researchers report that nucleated cell counts were estimated from reference gene primer amplification. The table came from immunoSEQ multiplex PCR; TCRdb's copy has only in-frame clones and leaves some out. For V, J and clone size, that table is used; D and trimming come from the DNA. This sample has more than 50,000 clones, with about four fifths found just once. Trimming took 5 bases from V and 6 from J; bases not matched to a gene: 9. The CDR3 sequence is 16 residues long. Germline CDR1 SGHTA, CDR2 FQGNSA. The TCR sequence derives from a woman in her fifties or sixties with acute or convalescent COVID-19. The gene calls are TRBV7-2 and TRBJ2-7, with 14 bases identical to TRBD2. Sequenced sample: peripheral blood. DNA for the CDR3: TGTGCCAGCAGCCGTAGAGGGACTAGCGGGAGCGGCGAGCAGTACTTC. It yields the protein CASSRRGTSGSGEQYF.